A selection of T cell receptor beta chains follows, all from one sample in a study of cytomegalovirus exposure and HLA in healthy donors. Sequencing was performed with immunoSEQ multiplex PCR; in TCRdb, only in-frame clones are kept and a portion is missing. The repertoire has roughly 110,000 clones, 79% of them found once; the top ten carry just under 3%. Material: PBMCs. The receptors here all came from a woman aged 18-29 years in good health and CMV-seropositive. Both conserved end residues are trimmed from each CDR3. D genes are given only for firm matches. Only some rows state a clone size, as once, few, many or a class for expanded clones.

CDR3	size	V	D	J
ASSRAGQPQH	NA	TRBV19	NA	TRBJ1-5
ASSERGQYSNQPQH	NA	TRBV6-1	TRBD1	TRBJ1-5
AASGGHETQY	NA	TRBV28	TRBD1	TRBJ2-5
ASSGGQNYGYT	NA	TRBV9	TRBD1	TRBJ1-2
ASSLHRVDRVRGNTIY	NA	TRBV11-2	TRBD1	TRBJ1-3
ASSLEGAGHGTDTQY	once	TRBV5-1	NA	TRBJ2-3
ASSPSSGRSETQY	NA	TRBV5-1	TRBD2	TRBJ2-5
ASSSGDRLYEQY	NA	TRBV7-8	TRBD1	TRBJ2-7
ASSYSFSAYEQY	NA	TRBV6-5	NA	TRBJ2-7
ASPSPGRAGLAGGYNEQF	NA	TRBV23-1	TRBD2	TRBJ2-1
ASSPPGTPQNEKLF	NA	TRBV18	NA	TRBJ1-4
AWSRRGLSTDTQY	few	TRBV30	NA	TRBJ2-3
ASSRTSSSGTYEQY	NA	TRBV4-2	NA	TRBJ2-7
ASSLQGVTYGYT	NA	TRBV13	TRBD1	TRBJ1-2
ASSLRSWGRTNTEAF	NA	TRBV7-9	NA	TRBJ1-1
ASSRQGTHDEQF	NA	TRBV6-5	TRBD1	TRBJ2-1
ASSFRTGRGHEQY	NA	TRBV28	TRBD1	TRBJ2-7
AISESQGESPLH	NA	TRBV10-3	NA	TRBJ1-6